This T cell receptor beta chain was documented in a study of untreated major depressive disorder. Clones were sequenced by immunoSEQ multiplex PCR, and TCRdb holds only the in-frame ones, with some missing. Of tens of thousands of clones in the sample, about 93% were seen once. Thawed PBMCs underwent magnetic negative selection for CD4+ T cells. The sample taken for sequencing was CD4+ T cells from PBMCs. This clonotype was sampled from a man aged 25 to 40 in good health.

This CDR3 reads CASAGTAEGTEAFF. In DNA, the CDR3 is TGTGCCAGCGCAGGGACCGCAGAGGGCACTGAAGCTTTCTTT. The chain uses TRBV2 and TRBJ1-1; D possibly corresponds to TRBD1 (5 bases). This CDR3 is 14 amino acids long. The V and J ends lost 8 bases and 4 bases respectively, with 17 bases between them. Germline-derived CDR1 and CDR2 are SNHLY and FYNNEI.